This T cell receptor (beta chain) was sequenced during a study of blood T cell repertoires in COVID-19 (dated by TCRdb to 2018 to 2020). About the full investigation: Samples from collaborators originated in the United States, Italy and Spain and spanned both the acute and convalescent phases of COVID-19. The material from the prospective study consisted of cDNA or gDNA derived from T cells, B-cell-depleted T cells, or PBMCs. The repertoires were released in a freely available public database meant as a resource for research on the immune response to SARS-CoV-2. Where available, HLA class I and class II types were obtained from metadata supplied by the sample provider rather than from assay-based typing. Samples were obtained from the ongoing ImmuneRACE study (first 160 participants) and from some 1,200 subjects provided by 6 global collaborators. The dataset comprised deeply sampled blood TCRbeta repertoires from subjects exposed to, actively infected with, or recovered from COVID-19. The sample metadata nearly always contained a de-identified subject ID, COVID-19 status, age in years and sex. What the work shows at the level of the full study, not this receptor alone: The amount of clinical and demographic metadata varied by source and participant and was provided uncurated.

As for this clone: Its antigen target is currently unknown. No base quality information exists; no much larger clone differs at one position.

TCRbeta CDR3 regions were amplified from genomic DNA using the immunoSEQ Assay, a bias-controlled multiplex PCR. The source study handled its data this way. Within the assay, amplification of reference gene primers was used to estimate how many nucleated cells each sample contained. Sequence reads were collapsed and filtered to measure the absolute abundance of every unique TCRbeta CDR3 rearrangement. For each sample, productive Simpson clonality was calculated by taking the square root of Simpson's diversity index across productive rearrangements. Held by TCRdb, this immuneACCESS table contains in-frame sequences only and omits some clones. Under half of the omission traces to an unresolved V gene where checked; the cause of the rest is unknown. V, J and clone size are those of that table, while D and trimming were read from the DNA. This sample lists roughly 340,000 clones; over 80% were detected once. The ten largest clones capture about 6% of the sample.

Reading from cysteine to phenylalanine, the CDR3 counts 16 amino acids. The CDR3 DNA has 48 bases and is translated from base 1. Trimming leaves V shorter by 1 base and J shorter by 2 bases, with the junction holding 3 bases beyond the gene matches. One collaborating source in Seattle enrolled patients while the patients were actively infected and followed the patients over time throughout the course of disease. Whole blood was collected in K2EDTA tubes by collaborating institutions according to the institutions' own protocols. For TCRbeta analysis, collaborator samples were shipped as frozen whole blood, as isolated PBMCs, or as DNA extracted from either sample type.

The chain uses TRBV23-1 and TRBJ2-7, with 12 central nucleotides matching TRBD2. TRBV23-1 is recorded as an ORF, its role being uncertain. The sample comprised peripheral blood. The receptor's source is a woman aged 45-65 years with COVID-19, enrolled during active disease. Here is the DNA: TGCGCCAGCAGTCAATATAGGACTAGCGGGACCTACGAGCAGTACTTC. It codes for CASSQYRTSGTYEQYF.